The 9 T cell receptor beta chains below all came from one sample that was sequenced in a study of PD-1 blockade in classical Hodgkin lymphoma. Measured with immunoSEQ multiplex PCR; TCRdb has only the in-frame clones, and not every one. The profile shows about 25,000 clones, 85% to 95% of them singletons. Time point here: newly diagnosed, previously untreated cHL patient sample. Input material: peripheral blood mononuclear cells (PBMCs). These receptors were obtained from a human donor with classical Hodgkin lymphoma.

The V call is TRBV11-2, the J call TRBJ2-7, with unresolved D. Trimming stripped 5 bases from V and 2 bases from J, with 10 bases between. The germline V gene encodes CDR1 SGHAT and CDR2 FQNNGV. The CDR3 is 13 amino acids. This CDR3 is CASSRLWAYEQYF. CDR3 nucleotide sequence: TGTGCCAGCAGCCGTCTGTGGGCCTACGAGCAGTACTTC.

This clone was observed once. V is TRBV7-2 and J is TRBJ1-2, with no clear D. CDR1 and CDR2 from the germline V gene are SGHTA and FQGNSA. With 2 bases removed from V and 6 bases from J, the gap between germline ends came to 10 bases. The CDR3 runs 13 residues. CDR3 sequence reads: CASSLWVTDGYTF. The CDR3 region has the DNA TGTGCCAGCAGCTTATGGGTAACCGATGGCTACACCTTC.

V and J are TRBV13 and TRBJ2-1; D gene unclear. V was shortened by 5 bases and J by 6 bases, with 8 bases between the two germline ends. The CDR3 length is 12 residues. The germline V gene encodes CDR1 PRHDT and CDR2 FYEKMQ (reference sequence). CDR3 coding DNA: TGTGCCAGCAGCCACACGCGCAATGAGCAGTTCTTC. The encoded protein is CASSHTRNEQFF.

J is TRBJ2-7 and V is TRBV10-3, with 13 bases that match TRBD2. The CDR3 covers 17 residues. Germline trimming cut 6 bases from V and 2 bases from J; bases unmatched to any gene: 10. CDR1 and CDR2 from the germline V gene are ENHRY and SYGVKD. The CDR3 bases are TGTGCCATCAGCTTAACTAGCGGGAGGGCCCTAGCCTACGAGCAGTACTTC. This gives the protein CAISLTSGRALAYEQYF.

The chain combines TRBV7-9 with TRBJ2-2; 9 positions agree with TRBD1. Germline assignment: CDR1 SEHNR and CDR2 FQNEAQ (reference sequence). Trimming took 4 bases from V and 4 from J; bases not matched to a gene: 10. CDR3 length equals 17 residues. CDR3 DNA sequence: TGTGCCAGCAGCTCCCCGCCGGGACAGGGTTTCACCGGGGAGCTGTTTTTT. It specifies CASSSPPGQGFTGELFF.

The CDR3 here is CASSSSDSTGELFF. The CDR3 DNA sequence: TGTGCCAGCAGTTCATCAGACAGCACCGGGGAGCTGTTTTTT. The genes are TRBV28 and TRBJ2-2, with a weak D call TRBD1 (5 bases). The CDR3 spans 14 residues. Between the trimmed V and J ends, which lost 4 bases and 4 bases, there was a span of 10 bases. CDR1 MDHEN and CDR2 SYDVKM come from the germline V gene.

V gene TRBV28 combines with J gene TRBJ2-1, with TRBD2 as a possible D gene (6 bases). Trimming removed 6 bases from V and 11 bases from J, with 14 bases in between. The CDR3 length is 12 residues. In germline, CDR1 is MDHEN, CDR2 SYDVKM. Here the CDR3 DNA reads TGTGCCAGCAGCCCTCCCCGGGAGCAGCAGTTCTTC. It translates to CASSPPREQQFF.

This clone was observed a few times. The chain is built from TRBV6-1 and TRBJ2-7; the D is unclear. V lost 5 bases and J 5 bases, leaving 16 bases between the germline ends. The CDR3 is 14 amino acids. Germline V lookup: CDR1 MNHNS, CDR2 SASEGT. The CDR3 here is CASSPLRARDEQYF. The DNA of the CDR3 is TGTGCCAGCAGTCCACTCCGGGCAAGGGACGAGCAGTACTTC.

The rearrangement joins TRBV28 to TRBJ2-7; a weak D match, TRBD1 (7 bases). Trimming cost V 2 bases and J 2 bases, with 19 bases left between them. Germline CDR1 and CDR2: MDHEN and SYDVKM. CDR3 length: 17 residues. CDR3 in amino acids: CASSLVYGGQGAYEQYF. Here the CDR3 DNA reads TGTGCCAGCAGTTTAGTCTATGGGGGGCAGGGGGCCTACGAGCAGTACTTC.